The clone carrying this T cell receptor (beta chain) occurred a few times. Its antigen is still unknown. Through a sample-barcoded 5' primer and a J-beta primer mix, a second PCR was run for 7 to 11 cycles. Researchers report that a template-switch adaptor with 12 random nucleotides tagged each cDNA molecule. MiXCR was run by TCRdb on the 5' RACE reads, yielding one entry per CDR3 protein. This sample yields over 1,500,000 distinct CDR3 sequences, of which less than 50% are seen a single time; less than 2.5% belongs to the top ten. This specimen comes from a study of blood T cells in healthy people across ages. Whole-study results and caveats: With naive T cell percentage, TCR beta diversity showed a strong correlation. Diversity figures based on one million T cells were deemed too low. Per million T cells, TCR beta diversity dropped about linearly as age rose.

V trimming: 4 bases; J trimming: 3 bases; junction bases outside the gene matches: 9. This CDR3 has 17 amino acids. The chain combines TRBV12-3 or TRBV12-4 with TRBJ2-7; TRBD2 agrees at 13 bases. The sequencing input was blood. The sequence derives from a woman in her thirties or forties in good health. CDR3: CASSSSGLAGEDYEQYF. The CDR3, as DNA: TGTGCCAGCAGTTCCTCAGGACTAGCGGGGGAAGACTACGAGCAGTACTTC.